Below, 25 T cell receptor beta chains from the same sample are listed, as sequenced in a study of blood T cell repertoires in COVID-19. Repertoires were generated with immunoSEQ multiplex PCR, while TCRdb's copy carries only in-frame clones and drops some. The table lists under 200,000 clones, roughly 81% of them singletons. The specimen sequenced was peripheral blood. Receptors originate from a woman of 80 years or more with COVID-19, enrolled during active disease.

V gene TRBV7-2 combines with J gene TRBJ1-5; 8 bases align to TRBD1. The V and J ends lost 3 bases and 4 bases, in that order; junction bases with no gene match: 5. This CDR3 contains 15 residues. Germline V gene data show CDR1 as SGHTA and CDR2 as FQGNSA. The CDR3 reads CASSFGTGKNQPQHF. CDR3 bases: TGTGCCAGCAGCTTTGGGACAGGAAAAAATCAGCCCCAGCATTTT.

The chain links TRBV19 to TRBJ2-3, with 13 bases matching TRBD2. Germline V gene data show CDR1 as LNHDA and CDR2 as SQIVND (reference sequence). CDR3 length equals 17 residues. Trimming at V came to 5 bases and at J to 2 bases, leaving 7 bases not matched to a gene. The CDR3 nucleotides read TGTGCCAGTAGTCTCTCGGGACTAGCGGGGTACACAGATACGCAGTATTTT. Translated, it gives CASSLSGLAGYTDTQYF. The full variable domain, with the rest looked up from reference TRBV19 and TRBJ2-3, is DGGITQSPKYLFRKEGQNVTLSCEQNLNHDAMYWYRQDPGQGLRLIYYSQIVNDFQKGDIAEGYSVSREKKESFPLTVTSAQKNPTAFYLCASSLSGLAGYTDTQYFGPGTRLTVL.

This sequence joins TRBV27 and TRBJ1-2; D remains unclear. Germline lookup yields CDR1 MNHEY and CDR2 SMNVEV (reference sequence). Between the trimmed V and J ends, which lost 4 bases and 6 bases, there was a span of 9 bases. The CDR3 runs 12 residues. CDR3 sequence: CASSSNMNGYTF. The CDR3 DNA reads as TGTGCCAGCAGTTCGAACATGAATGGCTACACCTTC.

The chain carries TRBV3-1 (or the pseudogene TRBV3-2) and TRBJ2-7; possibly TRBD1 for D (5 bases). Between the trimmed V and J ends, which lost 4 bases and 2 bases, there was a span of 9 bases. The germline V gene encodes CDR1 LGHDT and CDR2 YNNKEL (reference sequence). The CDR3 consists of 13 residues. For the CDR3, the DNA is TGTGCCAGCAGCCCTACAGGTACCTACGAGCAGTACTTC. The encoded protein is CASSPTGTYEQYF.

The J gene is TRBJ2-3, the V gene TRBV27; D might be TRBD1 (6 bases). This CDR3 region has 15 residues. In germline, CDR1 is MNHEY, CDR2 SMNVEV (reference sequence). V gave up 5 bases and J gave up 3 bases, with 15 bases separating them. The CDR3 region has the DNA TGTGCCAGCAGTGTTCAGGGGCGCGGTACAGATACGCAGTATTTT. This encodes CASSVQGRGTDTQYF.

The rearrangement joins TRBV5-1 to TRBJ1-4; D not resolved. The V gene's germline CDR1 is SGHRS and CDR2 YFSETQ. Trimming pared 5 bases from V and 0 bases from J, leaving 11 bases between. The CDR3 length is 15 residues. CDR3 sequence: CASRKSGATNEKLFF. DNA of the CDR3: TGCGCCAGCAGGAAGTCCGGAGCAACTAATGAAAAACTGTTTTTT.

This chain links TRBV5-1 with TRBJ2-3, with D unresolved. The ends were cut back, 1 base at V and 1 base at J, with 10 bases in the middle. This CDR3 contains 15 residues. The germline V gene encodes CDR1 SGHRS and CDR2 YFSETQ. In nucleotides, the CDR3 is TGCGCCAGCAGCTTGAGCGTAATCCGCACAGATACGCAGTATTTT. Its protein is CASSLSVIRTDTQYF.

V gene TRBV3-1 (or the pseudogene TRBV3-2) combines with J gene TRBJ2-7; no definite D call. Trimming removed 4 bases at V and 4 bases at J, with 11 bases between. From germline, CDR1 is LGHDT and CDR2 YNNKEL (reference sequence). The CDR3 has 13 residues. DNA of the CDR3: TGTGCCAGCAGCCCCAGATCCGGGTACGAGCAGTACTTC. Encoded protein: CASSPRSGYEQYF.

The V and J genes are TRBV7-3 and TRBJ1-6; 9 bases align to TRBD1. Germline loops: CDR1 SGHTA, CDR2 FQGTGA. The CDR3 spans 16 residues. V was clipped by 5 bases and J by 4 bases; unmatched bases: 6. CDR3 amino acids: CASSRGGQGYNSPLHF. The DNA of the CDR3 is TGTGCCAGCAGCCGGGGCGGACAGGGGTATAATTCACCCCTCCACTTT.

The V and J genes are TRBV7-2 and TRBJ2-2; 13 bases map to TRBD2. CDR1 is SGHTA, CDR2 FQGNSA, per germline. J gave up 7 bases and V 5 bases, and 10 bases lay outside the gene matches. This CDR3 is built from 17 residues. CDR3 region: CASSQLAGGLSGGELFF. The CDR3 nucleotides are TGTGCCAGCAGCCAACTAGCGGGGGGGCTGTCCGGCGGGGAGCTGTTTTTT.

V and J are TRBV7-2 and TRBJ1-2, with D possibly matching TRBD1 (5 bases). Trimming took 4 bases from V and 5 from J, leaving 23 bases between them. Germline CDR1 SGHTA, CDR2 FQGNSA. The CDR3 extends over 17 amino acids. DNA for the CDR3: TGTGCCAGCAGCTCCCTTTCGGGAGAGGGGTTGGGGTATGGCTACACCTTC. Its protein product is CASSSLSGEGLGYGYTF.

The rearrangement links TRBV12-3 or TRBV12-4 to TRBJ1-3; the D gene is possibly TRBD1 (6 bases). The CDR3 length is 13 residues. The V and J ends lost 11 bases and 0 bases respectively, with 11 bases between them. CDR3 bases: TGTGCCCACCCAGGGGACTCTGGAAACACCATATATTTT. It is translated as CAHPGDSGNTIYF.

V gene TRBV7-2 combines with J gene TRBJ2-7; D perhaps matches TRBD1 (6 bases). Germline values: CDR1 SGHTA, CDR2 FQGNSA. CDR3 length: 12 amino acids. The ends were cut back, 8 bases at V and 6 bases at J, with 14 bases in the middle. The CDR3 sequence: CASADSFVEQYF. CDR3 nucleotides: TGTGCCAGCGCGGACAGCTTTGTCGAGCAGTACTTC.

The chain joins TRBV5-8 to TRBJ2-7; no clear D. Trimming shortened V by 0 bases and J by 2 bases, and 6 bases separated the two germline ends. Germline V gene sequence: CDR1 SGHTS, CDR2 YDEGEE. The CDR3 is made up of 13 amino acids. The CDR3: CASSLDNPYEQYF. The CDR3 coding sequence is TGTGCCAGCAGCTTGGACAATCCCTACGAGCAGTACTTC.

The rearrangement joins TRBV5-6 to TRBJ1-1; a possible D gene is TRBD1 (5 bases). Trimming removed 0 bases at V and 10 bases at J, with 10 bases between. Germline V CDR1 and CDR2: SGHDT, YYEEEE. The CDR3 is 12 amino acids. The CDR3 bases are TGTGCCAGCAGCTTGGCGGGGGATCGAGCTTTCTTT. Translated, it gives CASSLAGDRAFF.

The chain couples TRBV19 to TRBJ1-2; D remains ambiguous. The V and J ends lost 6 bases and 0 bases respectively, with 11 bases between them. The CDR3 sequence is 14 residues long. CDR1 and CDR2 from the germline V gene are LNHDA and SQIVND (reference sequence). CDR3 nucleotide sequence: TGTGCCAGTAGCCTACGTGAGACTAACTATGGCTACACCTTC. Its protein product is CASSLRETNYGYTF. Full variable domain (outside the CDR3, taken from reference TRBV19 and TRBJ1-2): DGGITQSPKYLFRKEGQNVTLSCEQNLNHDAMYWYRQDPGQGLRLIYYSQIVNDFQKGDIAEGYSVSREKKESFPLTVTSAQKNPTAFYLCASSLRETNYGYTFGSGTRLTVV.

The chain uses TRBV6-2 or TRBV6-3 and TRBJ1-5, with D hard to call. Germline CDR1 reads MNHEY; CDR2 reads SVGEGT. This CDR3 spans 12 amino acids. Trimming shortened V by 5 bases and J by 7 bases, and 9 bases separated the two germline ends. This CDR3 is CASSTGGQPQHF. The CDR3 DNA is TGTGCCAGCAGTACGGGTGGACAGCCCCAGCATTTT.

This clone appeared a few times. The chain uses TRBV28 and TRBJ1-4; no definite D call. Germline-derived CDR1 and CDR2 are MDHEN and SYDVKM. The V end lost 6 bases, the J end lost 1 base, and 6 bases lay between the germline ends. The CDR3 length is 13 residues. Here the CDR3 reads CASRVVTNEKLFF. CDR3 in DNA: TGTGCCAGCAGGGTAGTAACTAATGAAAAACTGTTTTTT.

The chain uses TRBV18 and TRBJ2-7; TRBD1 matches 7 bases. Germline V gene sequence: CDR1 KGHSH, CDR2 LQKENI. CDR3 length equals 16 residues. The junction had 11 bases not matched to a gene; V was cut back by 4 bases and J by 2 bases. The CDR3 DNA reads as TGTGCCAGCTCACAAGGGCCGAGGGGGCGGGCCTACGAGCAGTACTTC. Encoded protein: CASSQGPRGRAYEQYF.

The table lists this clone with a few counts. The CDR3 is CASSVLYYNEQFF. Written as DNA, the CDR3 is TGTGCCAGCAGCGTACTGTACTACAATGAGCAGTTCTTC. The chain is built from TRBV9 and TRBJ2-1; D unresolved. The germline V gene has CDR1 SGDLS and CDR2 YYNGEE. Trimming took 1 base from V and 3 from J, leaving 5 bases between them. The CDR3 totals 13 residues. The whole variable domain, remainder taken from reference TRBV9 and TRBJ2-1, is DSGVTQTPKHLITATGQRVTLRCSPRSGDLSVYWYQQSLDQGLQFLIQYYNGEERAKGNILERFSAQQFPDLHSELNLSSLELGDSALYFCASSVLYYNEQFFGPGTRLTVL.

This chain connects TRBV27 to TRBJ1-2; 9 positions match TRBD1. CDR1 and CDR2 (germline): MNHEY, SMNVEV (reference sequence). Trimming took 5 bases from V and 2 from J; bases not matched to a gene: 6. This CDR3 comprises 15 residues. CDR3 region: CASSMDRGTNYGYTF. The CDR3 DNA reads as TGTGCCAGCAGTATGGACAGGGGTACCAACTATGGCTACACCTTC.

This chain links TRBV30 with TRBJ2-5; TRBD1 matches at 7 bases. Germline CDR1 and CDR2: GTSNPN and SVGIG (reference sequence). The CDR3 loop spans 15 amino acids. With V trimmed by 3 bases and J by 5 bases, 12 bases remained unmatched. The CDR3 region is CAWRQPNRGWETQYF. The CDR3 nucleotides are TGTGCCTGGAGACAGCCTAACAGGGGCTGGGAGACCCAGTACTTC.

Here the CDR3 DNA reads TGTGCCATCAGTGAGTTAGCTTTGGATACGCAGTATTTT. Protein product: CAISELALDTQYF. The V and J genes are TRBV10-3 and TRBJ2-3; D call uncertain. The germline V gene has CDR1 ENHRY and CDR2 SYGVKD. V lost 1 base and J lost 6, with 8 bases in between. CDR3 length equals 13 residues.

The V gene is TRBV4-1, the J gene TRBJ2-7; 8 bases align to TRBD1. V lost 1 base and J lost 3; bases outside the gene matches: 5. This CDR3 has 15 amino acids. CDR1 and CDR2 (germline): MGHRA, YSYEKL. This chain's CDR3 is CASSQAPDRGYEQYF. For the CDR3, the DNA is TGCGCCAGCAGCCAAGCCCCCGACAGGGGCTACGAGCAGTACTTC.

V usage is TRBV7-2 and J usage is TRBJ1-2; weak D call: TRBD1 (6 bases). Trimming removed 5 bases from V and 5 bases from J, with 18 bases in between. The germline gives CDR1 SGHTA, CDR2 FQGNSA. The CDR3 contains 15 residues. CDR3 residues: CASSPGGGRGYGYTF. As DNA, the CDR3 is TGTGCCAGCAGCCCTGGGGGGGGGCGAGGGTATGGCTACACCTTC.